This T cell receptor beta chain was observed in a study of identifying expanded T cells in peripheral blood. Broader study findings: Two-week clone count variance significantly increased as total template count grew. Roughly 1.1 clones differed between technical replicates, versus 16.4 and 19 over time.

About this clone itself: Its antigen is unknown. Other DNA sequences in this sample translate to the same CDR3.

CDR1 and CDR2 (germline): SGHTA, FQGNSA. V lost 5 bases and J lost 1, with 20 bases in between. This CDR3 contains 17 residues. Healthy donors had no documented immune events, such as infections, while sampled. Profiling relied on immunoSEQ multiplex PCR, and the TCRdb table lists in-frame clones only, not all of them. This table has around 100,000 clones, over 80% appearing once. The chain joins TRBV7-2 to TRBJ1-2, with D possibly being TRBD1 (5 bases). The source is a person aged 18 to 69 in good health. Sequenced input: blood. CDR3 residues: CASSLVEQAAGNYGYTF. CDR3 bases: TGTGCCAGCAGCCTAGTTGAACAGGCAGCCGGTAACTATGGCTACACCTTC.